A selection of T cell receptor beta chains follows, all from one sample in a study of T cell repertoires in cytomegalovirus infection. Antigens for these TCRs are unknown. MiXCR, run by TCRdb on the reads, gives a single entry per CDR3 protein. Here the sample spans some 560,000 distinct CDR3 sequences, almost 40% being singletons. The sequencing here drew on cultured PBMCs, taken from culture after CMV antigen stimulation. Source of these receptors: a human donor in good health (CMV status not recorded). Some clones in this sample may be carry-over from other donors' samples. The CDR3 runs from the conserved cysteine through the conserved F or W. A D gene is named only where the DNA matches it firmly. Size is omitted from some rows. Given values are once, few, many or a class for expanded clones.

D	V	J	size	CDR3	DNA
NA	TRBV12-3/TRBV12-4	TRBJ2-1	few	CASSLGGGGFYDEQFF	TGTGCCAGCAGTTTAGGTGGTGGTGGGTTTTACGATGAGCAGTTCTTC
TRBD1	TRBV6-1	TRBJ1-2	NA	CASSSGGQNYGYTF	TGTGCCAGCAGTTCAGGGGGCCAGAACTATGGCTACACCTTC
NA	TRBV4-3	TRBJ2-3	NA	CASSQEVIPTADTQYF	TGCGCCAGCAGCCAAGAGGTCATCCCTACGGCAGATACGCAGTATTTT
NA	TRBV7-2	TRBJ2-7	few	CASSSYGTSGLIYEQYF	TGTGCCAGCAGCTCATACGGGACGTCGGGACTCATCTACGAGCAGTACTTC
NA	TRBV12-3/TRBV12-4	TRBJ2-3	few	CASSSRDFTDTQYF	TGTGCCAGCAGTTCCCGGGACTTCACAGATACGCAGTATTTT
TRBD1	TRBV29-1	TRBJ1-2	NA	CSVPDRAVVRGYTF	TGCAGCGTACCGGACAGGGCGGTTGTGCGTGGCTACACCTTC
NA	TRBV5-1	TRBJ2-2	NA	CASSWPYRATGELFF	TGCGCCAGCAGCTGGCCCTACAGGGCGACCGGGGAGCTGTTTTTT
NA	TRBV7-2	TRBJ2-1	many	CASSLLTGFRGPAYNEQFF	TGTGCCAGCAGCTTATTGACGGGGTTTCGGGGTCCAGCTTACAATGAGCAGTTCTTC
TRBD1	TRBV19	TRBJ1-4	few	CASSLPGQANEKLFF	TGTGCCAGTAGTCTACCGGGACAGGCTAATGAAAAACTGTTTTTT
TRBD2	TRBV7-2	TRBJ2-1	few	CASSLVPAGVYNEQFF	TGTGCCAGCAGCTTAGTGCCAGCGGGAGTCTACAATGAGCAGTTCTTC
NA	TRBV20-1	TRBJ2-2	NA	CSAPGIGELFF	TGCAGCGCTCCGGGGATCGGGGAGCTGTTTTTT
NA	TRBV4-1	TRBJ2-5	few	CASSHPSGETQYF	TGCGCCAGCAGCCATCCCAGCGGTGAGACCCAGTACTTC
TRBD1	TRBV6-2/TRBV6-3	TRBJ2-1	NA	CASRDRGGGSYNEQFF	TGTGCCAGCAGAGACAGGGGTGGGGGCTCCTACAATGAGCAGTTCTTC
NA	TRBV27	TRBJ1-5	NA	CASRDPRVSNQPQHF	TGTGCCAGCAGAGATCCCAGGGTTAGCAATCAGCCCCAGCATTTT
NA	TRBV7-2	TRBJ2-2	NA	CASSLIGPGGELFF	TGTGCCAGCAGCTTGATAGGGCCGGGCGGGGAGCTGTTTTTT
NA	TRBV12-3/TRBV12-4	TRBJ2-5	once	CASRFRGTQETQYF	TGTGCCAGCAGATTTAGAGGGACCCAAGAGACCCAGTACTTC
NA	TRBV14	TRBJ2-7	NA	CASSQERAPTYEQYF	TGTGCCAGCAGCCAAGAGAGGGCCCCGACCTACGAGCAGTACTTC
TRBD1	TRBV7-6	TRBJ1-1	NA	CASSLWGGGQGNTEAFF	TGTGCCAGCAGCTTATGGGGTGGGGGACAGGGGAACACTGAAGCTTTCTTT
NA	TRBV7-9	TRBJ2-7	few	CASSFSFSTTYEQYF	TGTGCCAGCAGCTTCTCTTTTTCCACCACCTACGAGCAGTACTTC
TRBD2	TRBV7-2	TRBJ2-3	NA	CASSFASGRAGTQYF	TGTGCCAGCAGCTTCGCTAGCGGGAGGGCCGGTACGCAGTATTTT
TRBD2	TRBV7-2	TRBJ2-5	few	CASSLAGYGGGQETQYF	TGTGCCAGCAGCCTCGCCGGTTACGGCGGGGGACAAGAGACCCAGTACTTC
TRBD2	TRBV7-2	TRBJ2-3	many	CASSLGPSGRPTDTQYF	TGTGCCAGCAGCTTAGGACCTAGCGGGAGGCCCACAGATACGCAGTATTTT
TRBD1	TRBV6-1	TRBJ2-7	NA	CASSERDRGFDEQYF	TGTGCCAGCAGTGAGAGGGACAGGGGGTTCGACGAGCAGTACTTC
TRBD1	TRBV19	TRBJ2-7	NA	CASSPISGTGPQYF	TGTGCCAGTAGTCCCATATCCGGGACAGGGCCACAGTACTTC
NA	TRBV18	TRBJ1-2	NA	CASVATVNYGYTF	TGTGCCAGCGTGGCGACAGTCAACTATGGCTACACCTTC
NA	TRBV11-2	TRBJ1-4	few	CASSPGPTEEKLFF	TGTGCCAGCAGCCCCGGGCCCACCGAGGAAAAACTGTTTTTT
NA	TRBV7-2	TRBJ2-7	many	CASSLAGVGEQYF	TGTGCCAGCAGCTTAGCAGGTGTGGGCGAGCAGTACTTC
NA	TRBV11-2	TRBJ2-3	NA	CASSFQFGPSTDTQYF	TGTGCCAGCAGCTTCCAGTTTGGACCCAGCACAGATACGCAGTATTTT
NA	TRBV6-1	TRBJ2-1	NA	CASGDRRDEQFF	TGTGCCAGCGGGGATCGGAGGGATGAGCAGTTCTTC
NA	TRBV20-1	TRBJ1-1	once	CSAQREGTVDTEAFF	TGCAGTGCTCAAAGGGAGGGGACGGTTGACACTGAAGCTTTCTTT
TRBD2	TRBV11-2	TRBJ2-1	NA	CASSLGAHLTSTQQFF	TGTGCCAGCAGCTTAGGGGCCCACTTGACTAGCACTCAGCAGTTCTTC
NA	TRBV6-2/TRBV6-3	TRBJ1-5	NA	CASTPAAENNQPQHF	TGTGCCAGCACCCCGGCGGCGGAAAATAATCAGCCCCAGCATTTT
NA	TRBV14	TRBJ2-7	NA	CATQRSGLGGEQYF	TGTGCCACCCAAAGGAGCGGGCTCGGGGGCGAGCAGTACTTC
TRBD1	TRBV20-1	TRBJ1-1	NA	CSAREAGGATEAFF	TGCAGTGCTAGAGAAGCAGGGGGGGCCACTGAAGCTTTCTTT
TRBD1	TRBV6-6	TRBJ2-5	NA	CASSEGQGRRQTQYF	TGTGCCAGCAGTGAGGGACAGGGGAGGAGGCAGACCCAGTACTTC
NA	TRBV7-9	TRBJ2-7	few	CASSAKGTYEQYF	TGTGCCAGCAGTGCGAAGGGTACCTACGAGCAGTACTTC
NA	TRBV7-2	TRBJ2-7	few	CASSSVAGVEQYF	TGTGCCAGCAGCTCCGTGGCAGGGGTCGAGCAGTACTTC
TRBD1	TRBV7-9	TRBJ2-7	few	CASSLQGASSYEQYF	TGTGCCAGCAGCTTACAGGGGGCAAGCTCCTACGAGCAGTACTTC
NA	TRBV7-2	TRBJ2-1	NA	CASSRRTGGGDEQFF	TGTGCCAGCAGCAGGAGAACGGGAGGGGGCGATGAGCAGTTCTTC
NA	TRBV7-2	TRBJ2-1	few	CASSLGGVYEQFF	TGTGCCAGCAGCTTAGGCGGGGTATATGAGCAGTTCTTC
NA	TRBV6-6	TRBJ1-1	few	CASSYGGGSTEAFF	TGTGCCAGCAGTTATGGGGGGGGGAGCACTGAAGCTTTCTTT
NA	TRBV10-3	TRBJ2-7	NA	CAAAPTEGYEQYF	TGTGCCGCCGCCCCGACTGAGGGCTACGAGCAGTACTTC
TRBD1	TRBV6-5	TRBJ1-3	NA	CASSYSTGPGNTIYF	TGTGCCAGCAGTTACTCGACAGGGCCTGGAAACACCATATATTTT
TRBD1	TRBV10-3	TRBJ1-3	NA	CATSTGFGNTIYF	TGTGCCACTTCGACAGGGTTCGGAAACACCATATATTTT
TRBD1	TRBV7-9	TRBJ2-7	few	CASSHGQGYEQYF	TGTGCCAGCAGCCATGGACAGGGCTACGAGCAGTACTTC
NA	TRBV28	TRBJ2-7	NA	CASISSRYEQYF	TGTGCCAGCATCTCGTCGAGGTACGAGCAGTACTTC
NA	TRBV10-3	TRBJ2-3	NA	CAISPGTRTDTQYF	TGTGCCATCAGCCCCGGGACTCGCACAGATACGCAGTATTTT
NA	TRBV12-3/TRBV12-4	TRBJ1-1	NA	CASSRDGSSLVRAFF	TGTGCCAGCAGCCGAGACGGGAGCTCTTTAGTTCGGGCTTTCTTT
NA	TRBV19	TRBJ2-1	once	CASSIFGGGTYNEQFF	TGTGCCAGTAGTATATTCGGCGGAGGAACCTACAATGAGCAGTTCTTC